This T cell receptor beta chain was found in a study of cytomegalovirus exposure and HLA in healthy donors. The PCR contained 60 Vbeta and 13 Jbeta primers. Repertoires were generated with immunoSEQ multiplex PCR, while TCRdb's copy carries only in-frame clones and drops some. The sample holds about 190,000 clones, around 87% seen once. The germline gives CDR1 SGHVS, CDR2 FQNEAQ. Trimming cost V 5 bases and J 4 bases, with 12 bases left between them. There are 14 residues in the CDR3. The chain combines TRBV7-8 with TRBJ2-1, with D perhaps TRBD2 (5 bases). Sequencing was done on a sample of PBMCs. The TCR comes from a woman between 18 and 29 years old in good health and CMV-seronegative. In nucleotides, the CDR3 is TGTGCCAGCAGCATGGGAGATAATTACAATGAGCAGTTCTTC. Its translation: CASSMGDNYNEQFF.